The T cell receptor (beta chain) under discussion was sequenced for a study of cytomegalovirus exposure and HLA in healthy donors. Study details: Previous work identified roughly 120 million unique TCR beta sequences from about 200 million T cells. Study-level points and caveats: Among TCR beta chains of equal frequency, HLA-associated ones were more clonally expanded in a later analysis.

The CDR3 contains 15 residues. Trimming took 5 bases from V and 1 from J; bases not matched to a gene: 5. Germline V CDR1 and CDR2: LNHDA, SQIVND (reference sequence). 60 Vbeta and 13 Jbeta primers were used in PCR. Profiled with immunoSEQ multiplex PCR; TCRdb holds only in-frame clones, not every one. The repertoire holds about 200,000 clones, with more than 85% as singletons. Note on this clone: Its matching antigen is unknown.

This TCR was sampled from a woman aged 18-29 years in good health and CMV-seronegative. Sequenced input: PBMCs. The chain carries TRBV19 and TRBJ1-2, with 9 bases matching TRBD1. The chain's CDR3 is CASSYRGQFNYGYTF. DNA of the CDR3: TGTGCCAGTAGTTACAGGGGGCAGTTTAACTATGGCTACACCTTC.